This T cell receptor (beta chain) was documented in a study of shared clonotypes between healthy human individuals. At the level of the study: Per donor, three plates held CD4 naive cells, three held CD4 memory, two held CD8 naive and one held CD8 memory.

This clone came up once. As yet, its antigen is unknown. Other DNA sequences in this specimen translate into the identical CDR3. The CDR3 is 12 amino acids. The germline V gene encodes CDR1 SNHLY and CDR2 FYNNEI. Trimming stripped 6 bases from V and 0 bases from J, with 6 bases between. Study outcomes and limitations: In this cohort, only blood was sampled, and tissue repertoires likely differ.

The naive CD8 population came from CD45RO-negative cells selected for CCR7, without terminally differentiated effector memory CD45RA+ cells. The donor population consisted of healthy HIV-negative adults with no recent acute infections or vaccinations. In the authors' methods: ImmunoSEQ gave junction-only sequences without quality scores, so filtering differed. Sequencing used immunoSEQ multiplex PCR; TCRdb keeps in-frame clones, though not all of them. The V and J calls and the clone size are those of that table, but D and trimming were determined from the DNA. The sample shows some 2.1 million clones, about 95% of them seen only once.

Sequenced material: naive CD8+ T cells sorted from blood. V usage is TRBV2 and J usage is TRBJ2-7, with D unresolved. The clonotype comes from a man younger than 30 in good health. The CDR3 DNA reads TGTGCCAGCAGCAGCGCCTCCTACGAGCAGTACTTC. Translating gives CASSSASYEQYF.